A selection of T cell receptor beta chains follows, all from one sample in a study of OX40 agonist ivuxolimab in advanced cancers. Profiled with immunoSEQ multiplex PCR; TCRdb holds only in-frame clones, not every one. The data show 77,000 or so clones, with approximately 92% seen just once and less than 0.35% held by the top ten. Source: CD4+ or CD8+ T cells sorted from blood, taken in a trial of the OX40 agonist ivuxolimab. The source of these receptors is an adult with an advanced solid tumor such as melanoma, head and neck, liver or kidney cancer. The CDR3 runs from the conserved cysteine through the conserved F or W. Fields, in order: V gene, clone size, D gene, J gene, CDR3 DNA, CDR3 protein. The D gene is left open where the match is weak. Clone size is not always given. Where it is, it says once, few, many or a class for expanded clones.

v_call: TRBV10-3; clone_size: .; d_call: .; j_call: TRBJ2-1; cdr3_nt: TGTGCCATCAGTTCCAGAGTCGTATCCTACAATGAGCAGTTCTTC; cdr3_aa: CAISSRVVSYNEQFF
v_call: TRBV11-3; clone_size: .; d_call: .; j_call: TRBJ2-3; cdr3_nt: TGTGCCAGCAGCTTGGGGGCTGGCACAGATACGCAGTATTTT; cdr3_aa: CASSLGAGTDTQYF
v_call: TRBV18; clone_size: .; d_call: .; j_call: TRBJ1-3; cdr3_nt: TGTGCCAGCTCACCTTCGGAGAGCTCTGGAAACACCATATATTTT; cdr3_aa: CASSPSESSGNTIYF
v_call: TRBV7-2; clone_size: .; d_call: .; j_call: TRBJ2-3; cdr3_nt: TGTGCCAGCAGCCCGGGGGCCCCTTACACAGATACGCAGTATTTT; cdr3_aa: CASSPGAPYTDTQYF
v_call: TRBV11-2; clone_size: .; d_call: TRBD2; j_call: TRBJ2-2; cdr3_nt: TGTGCCAGCAGCTCTCCAGCGGGGGTGAACACCGGGGAGCTGTTTTTT; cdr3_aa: CASSSPAGVNTGELFF
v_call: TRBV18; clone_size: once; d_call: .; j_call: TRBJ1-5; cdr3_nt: TGTGCCAGCTCACCGGACAGCAATCAGCCCCAGCATTTT; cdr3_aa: CASSPDSNQPQHF
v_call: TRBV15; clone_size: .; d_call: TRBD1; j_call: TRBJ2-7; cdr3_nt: TGTGCCACCAGCAGAACCGGGACAGGGGGCGACGAGCAGTACTTC; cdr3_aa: CATSRTGTGGDEQYF
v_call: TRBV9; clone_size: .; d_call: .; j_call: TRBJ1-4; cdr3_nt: TGTGCCAGCAGCGTAGGGTCGGGAGTGACTAATGAAAAACTGTTTTTT; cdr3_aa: CASSVGSGVTNEKLFF
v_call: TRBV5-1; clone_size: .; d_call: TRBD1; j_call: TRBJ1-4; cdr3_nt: TGCGCCAGCAGCTTATACGGGACAGAGTCTAATGAAAAACTGTTTTTT; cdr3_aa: CASSLYGTESNEKLFF
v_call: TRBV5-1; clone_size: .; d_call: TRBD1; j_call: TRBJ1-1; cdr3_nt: TGCGCCAGCAGCGGGGGACAGGGCACTGAAGCTTTCTTT; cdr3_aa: CASSGGQGTEAFF
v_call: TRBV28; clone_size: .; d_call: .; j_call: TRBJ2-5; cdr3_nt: TGTGCCAGCAGTTTAAATTCAGGGGCTAGAACAGAGACCCAGTACTTC; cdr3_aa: CASSLNSGARTETQYF
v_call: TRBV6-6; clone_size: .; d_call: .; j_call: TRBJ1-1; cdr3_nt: TGTGCCAGCAGTTACTCGGGGGCGAGGGCTGAAGCTTTCTTT; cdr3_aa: CASSYSGARAEAFF
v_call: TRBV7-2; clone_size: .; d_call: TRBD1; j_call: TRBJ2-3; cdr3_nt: TGTGCCAGCAGCCAACAGGGGGCAGAACAAGATACGCAGTATTTT; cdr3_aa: CASSQQGAEQDTQYF
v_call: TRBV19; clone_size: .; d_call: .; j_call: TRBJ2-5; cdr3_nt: TGTGCCAGTAGTATAGATCTCAGGGGTCAAGAGACCCAGTACTTC; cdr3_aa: CASSIDLRGQETQYF
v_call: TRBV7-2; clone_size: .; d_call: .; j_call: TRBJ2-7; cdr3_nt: TGTGCCAGCAGCCGGGCCCTAGCCACCTACGAGCAGTACTTC; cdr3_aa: CASSRALATYEQYF
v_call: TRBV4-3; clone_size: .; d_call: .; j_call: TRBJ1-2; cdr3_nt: TGCGCCAGCAGCCAAGCGCCTCCGCCGGGCTATGGCTACACCTTC; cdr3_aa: CASSQAPPPGYGYTF
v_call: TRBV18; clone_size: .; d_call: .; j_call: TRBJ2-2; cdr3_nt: TGTGCCAGCTCACCTCGGTCCCCTCGCCTCCCCGGGGAGCTGTTTTTT; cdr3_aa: CASSPRSPRLPGELFF
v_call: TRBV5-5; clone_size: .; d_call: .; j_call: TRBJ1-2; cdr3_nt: TGTGCCAGCAGCTTGAATGCGGCGGCCTATGGCTACACCTTC; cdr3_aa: CASSLNAAAYGYTF
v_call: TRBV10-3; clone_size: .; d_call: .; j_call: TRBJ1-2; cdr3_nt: TGTGCCATCAGTGAGTCCATGGGAGCCGGCTACACCTTC; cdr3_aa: CAISESMGAGYTF
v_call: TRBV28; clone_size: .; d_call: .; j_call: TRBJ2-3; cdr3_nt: TGTGCCAGCAGTCCGGAAAGGGCCCACACAGATACGCAGTATTTT; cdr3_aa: CASSPERAHTDTQYF
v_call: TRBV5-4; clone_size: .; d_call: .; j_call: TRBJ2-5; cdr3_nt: TGTGCCAGCAGCTTGGGGGCCACAGGGACCCAAGAGACCCAGTACTTC; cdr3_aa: CASSLGATGTQETQYF
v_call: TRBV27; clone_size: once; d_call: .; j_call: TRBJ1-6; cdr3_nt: TGTGCCAGCAGTCCCGCGGGGGGACAAAATTCACCCCTCCACTTT; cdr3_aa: CASSPAGGQNSPLHF
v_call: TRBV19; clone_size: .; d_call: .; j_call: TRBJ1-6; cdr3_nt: TGCGCCAGTAGTATCTCGCAGGACGGCCGTTCACCCCTCCACTTT; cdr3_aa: CASSISQDGRSPLHF
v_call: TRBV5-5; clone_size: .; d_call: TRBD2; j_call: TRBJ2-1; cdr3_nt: TGTGCCAGCAGCTTAGAAGGTGAAGGGCGGGAGGGCCGGAATGAGCAGTTCTTC; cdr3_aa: CASSLEGEGREGRNEQFF
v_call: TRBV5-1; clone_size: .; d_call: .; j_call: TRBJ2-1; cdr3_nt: TGCGCCAGCAGCTTGGCTGGGGGTGGTTCCTACAATGAGCAGTTCTTC; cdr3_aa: CASSLAGGGSYNEQFF
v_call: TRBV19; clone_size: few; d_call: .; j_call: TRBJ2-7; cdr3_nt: TGTGCCAGTACGTTTGGGGCCGAGCAGTACTTC; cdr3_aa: CASTFGAEQYF
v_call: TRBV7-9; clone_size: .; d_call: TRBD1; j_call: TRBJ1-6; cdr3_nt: TGTGCCAGCAGCCCCGCCGGACAGGCGAATTCACCCCTCCACTTT; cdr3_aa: CASSPAGQANSPLHF
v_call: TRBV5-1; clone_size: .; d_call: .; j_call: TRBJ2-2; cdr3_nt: TGCGCCAGCAGCATTGGGGGGGCCGCGAACACCGGGGAGCTGTTTTTT; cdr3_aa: CASSIGGAANTGELFF
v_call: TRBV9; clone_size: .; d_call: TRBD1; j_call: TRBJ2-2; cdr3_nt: TGTGCCAGCAGCGTAGGGACAGGGGGCAACACCGGGGAGCTGTTTTTT; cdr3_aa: CASSVGTGGNTGELFF
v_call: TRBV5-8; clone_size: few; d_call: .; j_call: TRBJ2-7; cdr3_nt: TGTGCCAGCAGCTTGCACAGACCCACAAGGTACGAGCAGTACTTC; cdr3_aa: CASSLHRPTRYEQYF
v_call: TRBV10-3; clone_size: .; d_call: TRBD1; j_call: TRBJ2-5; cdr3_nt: TGTGCCATCAGTGAGTCACGGACAGGGACAGAGACCCAGTACTTC; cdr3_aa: CAISESRTGTETQYF
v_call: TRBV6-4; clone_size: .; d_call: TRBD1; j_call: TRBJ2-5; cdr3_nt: TGTGCCAGCAGTGGTAAAACCAGGGACAGGCAGACCCAGTACTTC; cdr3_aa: CASSGKTRDRQTQYF
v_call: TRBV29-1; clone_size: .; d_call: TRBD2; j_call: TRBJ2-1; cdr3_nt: TGCAGCGTTGAAGGGGGACTAGCGGACTACAATGAGCAGTTCTTC; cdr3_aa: CSVEGGLADYNEQFF
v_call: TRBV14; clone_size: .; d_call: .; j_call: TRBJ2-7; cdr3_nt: TGTGCCAGCAGCCAATCCCGGTCCTACGAGCAGTACTTC; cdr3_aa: CASSQSRSYEQYF
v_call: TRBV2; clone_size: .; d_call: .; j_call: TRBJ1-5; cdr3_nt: TGTGCCAGCAGTGAAGCTAGGAGAAACTCTCAGCCCCAGCATTTT; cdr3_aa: CASSEARRNSQPQHF
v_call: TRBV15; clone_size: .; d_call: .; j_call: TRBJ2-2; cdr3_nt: TGTGCCACCAGCCGCGGGGCGTCGAACACCGGGGAGCTGTTTTTT; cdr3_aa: CATSRGASNTGELFF
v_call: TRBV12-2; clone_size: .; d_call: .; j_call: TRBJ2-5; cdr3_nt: TGTGCAAGTCGCCCAGGGACTAGCGGGAGGGAAGAGACCCAGTACTTC; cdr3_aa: CASRPGTSGREETQYF
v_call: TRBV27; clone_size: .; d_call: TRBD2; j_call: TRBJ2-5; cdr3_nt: TGTGCCAGCTCTACCGGGACTAGCGGGAGTCCCCAGTACTTC; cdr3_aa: CASSTGTSGSPQYF
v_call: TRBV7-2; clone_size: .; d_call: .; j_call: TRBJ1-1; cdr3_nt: TGTGCCAGCAGCCCCTACGGGGGCCAGACTGAAGCTTTCTTT; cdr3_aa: CASSPYGGQTEAFF
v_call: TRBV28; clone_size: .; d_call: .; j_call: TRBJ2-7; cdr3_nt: TGTGCCAGCAGTTCGAGCGGCTGGGGAACGTCCGAGCAGTACTTC; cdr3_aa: CASSSSGWGTSEQYF
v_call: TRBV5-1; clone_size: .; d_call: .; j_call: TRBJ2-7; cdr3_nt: TGCGCCAGCAGCTCCACCGATAGCTCCTACGAGCAGTACTTC; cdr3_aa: CASSSTDSSYEQYF
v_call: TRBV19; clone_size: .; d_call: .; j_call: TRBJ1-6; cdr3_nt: TGTGCCAGTAGTCAGACGGGGGCGAGTTCACCCCTCCACTTT; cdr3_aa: CASSQTGASSPLHF